This TCR beta chain was sequenced for a study of T cells in Graves' hyperthyroidism and ophthalmopathy. Broader study findings: The model identified upcoming ophthalmopathy a median approximately 6.5 months ahead of onset. Blood also held most thyroid clonotypes expanded beyond 0.001.

In germline, CDR1 is SGHDT, CDR2 YYEEEE. The CDR3 consists of 14 residues. V lost 4 bases to trimming and J lost 3 bases, with 14 bases between them. A note on this clonotype: Its antigen is unidentified.

Amplification of TCR beta CDR3 regions was performed using RNA transcripts as template. Primed by the HTBI set, a first-round RT-PCR was run on the TCR CDR3. TCRdb reprocessed the multiplex PCR reads via MiXCR and lists one record per CDR3 protein. The sample has around 690,000 distinct CDR3 sequences, about a fifth seen once. At least 3 on the Clinical Activity Score was recorded for ophthalmopathy patients, who also had NOSPECS grade at least 4 and duration under 3 months. This sequence was found in a man aged 30-40 years with Graves' ophthalmopathy. The rearrangement links TRBV5-6 to TRBJ2-7; no clear D. What was sequenced was blood. CDR3 bases: TGTGCCAGCAGCGTAATTCTTAATCTCTACGAGCAGTACTTC. Amino acids: CASSVILNLYEQYF.